This T cell receptor (beta chain) was documented in a study of blood T cell repertoires in COVID-19. For the study at large: Samples of COVID-19 (acute and convalescent) were obtained from the United States, Italy and Spain. PBMCs, B-cell-depleted T cells, or T cells were the source of the cDNA or gDNA that made up the material.

How the authors handled the data: Amplification with reference gene primers provided the estimates of nucleated cell counts. Clones were sequenced by immunoSEQ multiplex PCR, and TCRdb holds only the in-frame ones, with some missing. From that table come the V and J calls and clone size; the DNA was used to work out D and trimming. Seen here are 200,000 to 250,000 clones, around 88% observed once, and the top ten hold around 1.5%. V gave up 0 bases and J gave up 5 bases, with 13 bases separating them. The germline CDR1 and CDR2 sequences are SGHRS and YFSETQ. This CDR3 contains 15 residues. The chain joins TRBV5-1 to TRBJ2-3, with D perhaps TRBD2 (6 bases). The sequence derives from a man between 18 and 29 years old with active or convalescent COVID-19. Sequencing input: peripheral blood. CDR3 residues: CASSLASAGIDTQYF. CDR3 in DNA: TGCGCCAGCAGCTTGGCCAGCGCGGGGATAGATACGCAGTATTTT.